The 7 T cell receptor beta chains below were found in one sample sequenced in a study of sequential checkpoint blockade in melanoma. As to treatment: randomized to nivolumab then ipilimumab (arm A) or the reverse (arm B). Libraries were prepared by immunoSEQ multiplex PCR; TCRdb keeps only in-frame clonotypes and omits some of them. The table includes fewer than 50,000 clones, about 88% detected once. The starting material was CD8+ T cells sorted from blood (inferred from file names), obtained from a patient given nivolumab and ipilimumab in sequence. These receptors all stem from a human donor with melanoma.

In this sample, this clone turned up once. The chain is built from TRBV2 and TRBJ2-5; 14 positions agree with TRBD2. The CDR3 extends over 18 amino acids. In germline, CDR1 is SNHLY, CDR2 FYNNEI. After removal of 5 bases from V and 4 bases from J, the junction contained 12 bases not matched to a gene. Here the CDR3 reads CASSSGLAGVGVGETQYF. CDR3 nucleotide sequence: TGTGCCAGCAGTTCGGGACTAGCGGGAGTGGGGGTAGGAGAGACCCAGTACTTC.

J is TRBJ1-1 and V is TRBV7-3; no clear D. Trimming took off 8 bases at V and 1 base at J, with 11 bases between the two ends. Germline loops: CDR1 SGHTA, CDR2 FQGTGA. The CDR3 sequence is 13 residues long. The CDR3 nucleotides are TGTGCCAGCGCGCCCTTCCGGAACACTGAAGCTTTCTTT. It specifies CASAPFRNTEAFF.

This clone appeared once. The rearrangement links TRBV13 to TRBJ2-3, with 9 bases identical to TRBD2. V was clipped by 4 bases and J by 4 bases; unmatched bases: 12. The CDR3 covers 17 residues. Germline CDR1 reads PRHDT; CDR2 reads FYEKMQ (reference sequence). The CDR3 sequence is CASSYTQAGGISDTQYF. CDR3 in DNA: TGTGCCAGCAGCTATACCCAGGCGGGAGGGATCTCAGATACGCAGTATTTT.

J is TRBJ1-1 and V is TRBV27; TRBD1 aligns across 8 bases. V shed 6 bases and J 1 base; nucleotides not matched to a gene: 1. Germline CDR1 reads MNHEY; CDR2 reads SMNVEV (reference sequence). The CDR3 covers 13 residues. Here the CDR3 reads CASRDRGNTEAFF. DNA for the CDR3: TGTGCCAGCAGAGACAGGGGGAACACTGAAGCTTTCTTT.

CDR3 protein: CASSWGTGEDQPQHF. DNA of the CDR3: TGTGCCAGCAGTTGGGGGACAGGGGAGGATCAGCCCCAGCATTTT. The rearrangement uses TRBV6-5 and TRBJ1-5; 10 nucleotides agree with TRBD1. The length of the CDR3 is 15 residues. With V trimmed by 4 bases and J by 5 bases, 5 bases remained unmatched. Germline CDR1 is MNHEY and CDR2 is SVGAGI.

CDR3 sequence: CASSLWTIYNEQFF. CDR3 nucleotides: TGTGCCAGCAGCCTATGGACAATCTACAATGAGCAGTTCTTC. The V call is TRBV7-2, the J call TRBJ2-1, with D possibly TRBD1 on 5 matching bases. The V gene lost 5 bases and the J gene lost 3 bases, with 11 bases spanning the gap. CDR1 is SGHTA and CDR2 is FQGNSA in the germline V gene. The CDR3 spans 14 residues.

The V gene is TRBV27, the J gene TRBJ1-5; 10 nucleotides line up with TRBD1. The CDR3 runs 16 residues. Per the germline V gene, CDR1 is MNHEY and CDR2 is SMNVEV (reference sequence). Trimming cost V 5 bases and J 0 bases; bases outside gene matches: 4. In DNA form, the CDR3 reads TGTGCCAGCAGTACCGGGACAGGGGATAGCAATCAGCCCCAGCATTTT. Amino acid sequence: CASSTGTGDSNQPQHF.